A single sample is the source of the 30 T cell receptor beta chains below, sequenced in a study of T cells in women clearing cervical HPV infection. Profiled with immunoSEQ multiplex PCR; TCRdb holds only in-frame clones, not every one. Here the sample table reports tens of thousands of clones. Sequencing was performed on blood buffy coat. The source of these receptors is a woman aged 18-70 years with a cervical HPV16 infection that either progressed to CIN3+ or cleared (not recorded which).

The DNA read from the CDR3 is TGCAGTGCTAGAGATCGCGGCAGGGGGCGCTCGGCCACCGGGGAG. This translates into CSARDRGRGRSATGE. The whole CDR3 is CSARDRGRGRSATGELFF. The chain carries TRBV20-1 and TRBJ2-2, with 8 bases that match TRBD1. The missing CDR3 end, 3 residues past where the read stops, is filled in from the germline J gene. The CDR3 contains 18 residues. The germline CDR1 and CDR2 sequences are DFQATT and SNEGSKA (reference sequence). V was pared by 0 bases and J by 4 bases, with 13 bases of the junction left unmatched.

Points on this clone: From the germline J gene comes the end of the CDR3, since the read stops 3 residues before it. The chain links TRBV18 to TRBJ2-2; 8 bases align to TRBD1. Trimming took 2 bases from V and 5 from J; bases not matched to a gene: 4. The CDR3 consists of 15 residues. Germline V gives CDR1 KGHSH, CDR2 LQKENI. The sequenced CDR3 bases are TGTGCCAGCTCACCAACCAGGGGGCGGACCGGGGAG. It encodes CASSPTRGRTGE. From start to end, the CDR3 is CASSPTRGRTGELFF. The variable domain in full, completed from reference TRBV18 and TRBJ2-2, reads NAGVMQNPRHLVRRRGQEARLRCSPMKGHSHVYWYRQLPEEGLKFMVYLQKENIIDESGMPKERFSAEFPKEGPSILRIQQVVRGDSAAYFCASSPTRGRTGELFFGEGSRLTVL.

Of note for this clone: The CDR3 is cut off 3 residues early in the read; its end comes from the germline J gene. V gene TRBV19 combines with J gene TRBJ2-7, with 10 bases identical to TRBD1. From germline, CDR1 is LNHDA and CDR2 SQIVND (reference sequence). The junction had 5 bases not matched to a gene; V was cut back by 4 bases and J by 5 bases. The CDR3 has 14 amino acids. CDR3 amino acids: CASSRDRGRDEQYF. Partial CDR3 DNA: TGTGCCAGTAGTAGAGACAGGGGGCGTGACGAG. Using reference TRBV19 and TRBJ2-7 for the parts outside the CDR3, the full variable domain is DGGITQSPKYLFRKEGQNVTLSCEQNLNHDAMYWYRQDPGQGLRLIYYSQIVNDFQKGDIAEGYSVSREKKESFPLTVTSAQKNPTAFYLCASSRDRGRDEQYFGPGTRLTVT.

For this clone: Read data end 3 residues before the CDR3 end; the end is taken from the germline J gene. This chain joins TRBV7-8 and TRBJ2-7; 8 bases match TRBD2. The CDR3 runs to 18 residues. Germline trimming cut 0 bases from V and 3 bases from J; bases unmatched to any gene: 13. CDR1 and CDR2 from the germline V gene are SGHVS and FQNEAQ. The CDR3 here is CASSLAVSSGTTFYEQYF. The CDR3 DNA, read in part, is TGTGCCAGCAGCTTAGCGGTTAGTAGCGGGACAACCTTCTACGAG.

As regards this clone: The read halts 3 residues ahead of the CDR3 end, with the missing end drawn from the germline J gene. The J gene is TRBJ2-1, the V gene TRBV20-1; the match to TRBD2 covers 9 bases. V dropped 6 bases and J dropped 6; count of bases not matched to a gene: 6. The CDR3 extends over 13 amino acids. The V gene's germline CDR1 is DFQATT and CDR2 SNEGSKA (reference sequence). The CDR3 spells CSAPGLASNEQFF. The sequenced part of the CDR3 DNA is TGCAGTGCACCGGGACTAGCATCCAATGAG.

In regard to this clone: With the read ending 3 residues before the CDR3 end, the germline J gene is used to fill in that end. The chain joins TRBV7-9 to TRBJ2-3; no clear D. The CDR3 consists of 14 residues. V lost 2 bases and J lost 0, with 6 bases in between. Germline CDR1 and CDR2: SEHNR and FQNEAQ (reference sequence). The DNA read from the CDR3 is TGTGCCAGCAGCTTATCCACTAGCACAGATACG. Translated, it gives CASSLSTSTDT. In full, the CDR3 is CASSLSTSTDTQYF.

In regard to this clone: With the read ending 3 residues before the CDR3 end, the germline J gene is used to fill in that end. The genes are TRBV20-1 and TRBJ2-4; possibly TRBD1 for D (7 bases). The V gene lost 8 bases and the J gene lost 9 bases, with 20 bases spanning the gap. Germline loops: CDR1 DFQATT, CDR2 SNEGSKA (reference sequence). This CDR3 has 13 amino acids. CDR3 protein: CSPGVGQGGIQYF. CDR3 DNA, as far as it was read: TGCAGTCCCGGGGTCGGCCAGGGGGGCATT.

A word on this clone: The read finishes 3 residues shy of the CDR3 end, and the germline J gene is used to complete it. The chain employs TRBV7-9 and TRBJ1-2; 7 positions match TRBD1. V trimming: 5 bases; J trimming: 6 bases; junction bases outside the gene matches: 9. The CDR3 length is 14 residues. The V gene's germline CDR1 is SEHNR and CDR2 FQNEAQ (reference sequence). CDR3 amino acids: CASSGSGGRNGYTF. Incomplete CDR3 DNA: TGTGCCAGCAGCGGTTCAGGGGGTAGGAATGGC.

Of note for this clone: The read gets to within 3 residues of the CDR3 end, and the germline J gene fills in the rest. The chain links TRBV7-3 to TRBJ2-5, with D uncertain. The CDR3 covers 13 residues. The germline V gene has CDR1 SGHTA and CDR2 FQGTGA. Deletions cut 0 bases from V and 5 bases from J, with 7 bases between. The CDR3 loop reads CASSLTLRETQYF. CDR3 DNA, as far as it was read: TGTGCCAGCAGCTTAACGTTAAGGGAGACC.

Comment on this clone: The read terminates 3 residues ahead of where the CDR3 ends, so the germline J gene completes it. V and J are TRBV11-2 and TRBJ1-4; 9 positions match TRBD1. Germline V lookup: CDR1 SGHAT, CDR2 FQNNGV. The CDR3 sequence is 14 residues long. CDR3 sequence: CASSLEVTGGGLFF. Partial CDR3 DNA: TGTGCCAGCAGCTTAGAAGTGACAGGGGGAGGA.

Worth noting for this clone: The observed sequence ends 3 residues before the CDR3 terminus, with the missing tail filled in from the germline J gene. The chain has TRBV5-1 and TRBJ2-4; D remains unclear. Germline lookup yields CDR1 SGHRS and CDR2 YFSETQ. The CDR3 totals 13 residues. CDR3 DNA (partial): TGCGCCAGCAGCTTGTTTAGCAATCAGCCT. It yields the protein CASSLFSNQP. The entire CDR3 protein is CASSLFSNQPQYF. The entire variable domain, with the rest obtained from reference TRBV5-1 and TRBJ2-4, is as follows: KAGVTQTPRYLIKTRGQQVTLSCSPISGHRSVSWYQQTPGQGLQFLFEYFSETQRNKGNFPGRFSGRQFSNSRSEMNVSTLELGDSALYLCASSLFSNQPQYFGAGTRLSVL.

On this clone itself: The junction departs from the called germline gene at one end, perhaps through a read error. The read ends 3 residues early relative to the CDR3; the germline J gene fills the gap. The chain recombines TRBV4-2 with TRBJ1-6; D is undetermined. Germline CDR1 LGHNA, CDR2 YNFKEQ. CDR3 length equals 15 residues. Partial CDR3 DNA: TGCGCCAGCAGCCAAGCCTCGGGTGGCGGATCACCC. It codes for CASSQASGGGSP. The complete CDR3 sequence is CASSQASGGGSPLHF.

Comment on this clone: With the read ending 3 residues before the CDR3 end, the germline J gene is used to fill in that end. The V call is TRBV20-1, the J call TRBJ2-5, with TRBD1 matching 7 bases. Trimming took 5 bases from V and 5 from J; bases not matched to a gene: 8. This CDR3 has 13 amino acids. Germline V gene lookup returns CDR1 DFQATT and CDR2 SNEGSKA (reference sequence). CDR3 residues: CSASSTGMETQYF. The CDR3 DNA, read in part, is TGCAGTGCTTCTTCGACAGGGATGGAGACC.

Worth noting for this clone: The CDR3 extends 3 residues past the end of the read, so its final part is completed from the germline J gene. The chain has TRBV5-1 and TRBJ2-3; either TRBD1 or TRBD2 may supply D (5 bases each). The CDR3 length is 15 residues. CDR1 is SGHRS and CDR2 is YFSETQ in the germline V gene. Trimming took 4 bases from V and 5 from J, leaving 17 bases between them. The sequenced CDR3 bases are TGCGCCAGCAGCCCCGAGGGGCACGCAGGAGATACG. Translation: CASSPEGHAGDT. The full CDR3 is CASSPEGHAGDTQYF.

As to this clone: The read ends 3 residues early relative to the CDR3; the germline J gene fills the gap. The rearrangement links TRBV5-1 to TRBJ2-1; TRBD2 aligns across 9 bases. Germline V gene lookup returns CDR1 SGHRS and CDR2 YFSETQ. CDR3 length equals 15 residues. Germline trimming cut 4 bases from V and 5 bases from J; bases unmatched to any gene: 7. CDR3 DNA (partial): TGCGCCAGCAGCCTGGGACTAGCTGGAAACAATGAG. Translated: CASSLGLAGNNE. The full CDR3 is CASSLGLAGNNEQFF.

Regarding this clone: The read ends 3 residues early relative to the CDR3; the germline J gene fills the gap. The V call is TRBV7-3, the J call TRBJ2-2, with TRBD2 matching 7 bases. Germline loops: CDR1 SGHTA, CDR2 FQGTGA. J lost 5 bases, V lost 5 bases, and 2 bases had no gene match. The length of the CDR3 is 13 residues. Incomplete CDR3 DNA: TGTGCCAGCAGCAAAGCGGGGACCGGGGAG. Its protein product is CASSKAGTGE. From start to end, the CDR3 is CASSKAGTGELFF.

In regard to this clone: The read terminates 3 residues before the CDR3 end, so the remaining end is supplied by the germline J gene. V is TRBV7-9 and J is TRBJ1-6; D ambiguous. CDR1 and CDR2 (germline): SEHNR, FQNEAQ (reference sequence). The CDR3 length is 12 residues. V lost 7 bases to trimming and J lost 11 bases, with 12 bases between them. The sequenced CDR3 bases are TGTGCCAGCAATCAGATCAATACACCC. Translated, it gives CASNQINTP. The entire CDR3 protein reads CASNQINTPLHF.

On this clone: The read gets to within 3 residues of the CDR3 end, and the germline J gene fills in the rest. V usage is TRBV5-6 and J usage is TRBJ2-7; D is undetermined. Germline-derived CDR1 and CDR2 are SGHDT and YYEEEE. Trimming cost V 1 base and J 5 bases, with 7 bases left between them. The CDR3 is made up of 12 amino acids. The CDR3 loop is CASSLSIHEQYF. The DNA read from the CDR3 is TGTGCCAGCAGCTTGTCAATCCACGAG.

Worth noting for this clone: The read ends 3 residues before the CDR3 terminus; that terminus is restored from the germline J gene. V and J are TRBV20-1 and TRBJ2-5, with TRBD2 matching over 12 bases. The CDR3 sequence is 15 residues long. V shed 3 bases, J shed 4 bases, and the junction held 6 bases outside the gene matches. Germline CDR1 and CDR2: DFQATT and SNEGSKA (reference sequence). The part of the CDR3 DNA that was read is TGCAGTGCTAGTTTGCCTAGCGGGGGGGCAGAGACC. It specifies CSASLPSGGAET. The CDR3 in its entirety is CSASLPSGGAETQYF.

Comments on this clone: From the germline J gene comes the end of the CDR3, since the read stops 3 residues before it. This rearrangement joins TRBV19 to TRBJ1-4, with 8 positions matching TRBD1. Germline V CDR1 and CDR2: LNHDA, SQIVND (reference sequence). The CDR3 is 15 residues long. J lost 4 bases, V lost 6 bases, and 7 bases had no gene match. CDR3 bases read: TGTGCCAGTAGAAAGGACAGGGCGGGTAATGAAAAA. Translation: CASRKDRAGNEK. The full CDR3 protein reads CASRKDRAGNEKLFF.

Note on this clone: The read falls 3 residues short of the CDR3 end, and the missing part is taken from the germline J gene. The chain links TRBV7-9 to TRBJ2-7; 8 bases map to TRBD1. From germline, CDR1 is SEHNR and CDR2 FQNEAQ (reference sequence). V was clipped by 8 bases and J by 6 bases; unmatched bases: 3. The CDR3 has 11 residues. The sequenced CDR3 bases are TGTGCCAGCGGACAGGGACCCGAG. This gives the protein CASGQGPE. The whole CDR3 sequence reads CASGQGPEQYF.

In regard to this clone: The read gets to within 3 residues of the CDR3 end, and the germline J gene fills in the rest. V is TRBV19 and J is TRBJ2-3; tentative D call: TRBD1 (5 bases). This CDR3 is 15 amino acids long. The V gene's germline CDR1 is LNHDA and CDR2 SQIVND (reference sequence). The DNA read from the CDR3 is TGTGCCAGTAGTATCAGGGCGTTTGAAGAAGAGACG. It yields the protein CASSIRAFEEET. The complete CDR3 reads CASSIRAFEEETQYF.

For this clone: The read comes to an end 3 residues before the CDR3 does, leaving the germline J gene to fill in the end. J is TRBJ1-4 and V is TRBV2; 9 positions agree with TRBD1. The V segment lost 6 bases and the J segment 3 bases; nucleotides outside the gene matches: 8. This CDR3 spans 16 amino acids. The germline V gene encodes CDR1 SNHLY and CDR2 FYNNEI. The CDR3 sequence is CASSPGTGFANEKLFF. The sequenced CDR3 bases are TGTGCCAGCAGCCCCGGGACAGGGTTTGCTAATGAAAAA.

Note on this clone: The CDR3 end falls 3 residues outside the read, so it is completed with the germline J gene. The chain recombines TRBV5-1 with TRBJ2-7, with D possibly matching TRBD1 (5 bases). The ends were cut back, 0 bases at V and 4 bases at J, with 14 bases in the middle. The CDR3 contains 15 residues. CDR1 SGHRS and CDR2 YFSETQ come from the germline V gene. The CDR3 DNA, read in part, is TGCGCCAGCAGCTTGGTCCACAGGCTGCCATACGAG. Encoded protein: CASSLVHRLPYE. The entire CDR3 protein reads CASSLVHRLPYEQYF.

As concerns this clone: The missing CDR3 end, 3 residues past where the read stops, is filled in from the germline J gene. This rearrangement joins TRBV2 to TRBJ2-3; D not certain. This CDR3 is built from 13 residues. Trimming pared 5 bases from V and 4 bases from J, leaving 10 bases between. Germline values: CDR1 SNHLY, CDR2 FYNNEI. CDR3 region: CASSFLGSDTQYF. The covered CDR3 bases are TGTGCCAGCAGTTTCCTCGGGTCAGATACG.

In the case of this clone: The observed sequence ends 3 residues before the CDR3 terminus, with the missing tail filled in from the germline J gene. V usage is TRBV5-1 and J usage is TRBJ1-2; weak D call: TRBD1 (6 bases). The germline gives CDR1 SGHRS, CDR2 YFSETQ. Trimming cost V 0 bases and J 5 bases, with 20 bases left between them. The CDR3 sequence is 17 residues long. The chain's CDR3 is CASSLVFRQGTSYGYTF. CDR3 DNA (partial): TGCGCCAGCAGCTTGGTATTCAGGCAGGGGACATCTTATGGC.

Comment on this clone: The read stops 3 residues short of the end of the CDR3; the missing end is completed from the germline J gene. V is TRBV5-1 and J is TRBJ2-7, with D perhaps TRBD2 (5 bases). V dropped 7 bases and J dropped 4 bases, with 15 bases sitting between them. The CDR3 covers 13 residues. Germline V lookup: CDR1 SGHRS, CDR2 YFSETQ. The CDR3 here is CASQVDYRYEQYF. The CDR3 bases that were read are TGCGCCAGCCAGGTAGACTACAGATACGAG.

On this clone: Coverage ceases 3 residues before the CDR3 finishes, and the germline J gene fills in the end. The rearrangement links TRBV18 to TRBJ2-1, with TRBD2 matching over 11 bases. The CDR3 totals 16 residues. The J segment lost 4 bases and the V segment lost 1 base, leaving 3 bases of the junction unmatched. Looked up from germline, CDR1 is KGHSH and CDR2 is LQKENI. The DNA read from the CDR3 is TGTGCCAGCTCACCACTCTGGACTAGCGGGTACAATGAG. This codes for CASSPLWTSGYNE. The complete CDR3 protein is CASSPLWTSGYNEQFF.

Comments on this clone: Read data end 3 residues before the CDR3 end; the end is taken from the germline J gene. This chain joins TRBV20-1 and TRBJ2-5; 16 bases map to TRBD2. There are 19 residues in the CDR3. The ends lost 0 bases at V and 5 bases at J; junction bases unmatched: 12. Germline CDR1 and CDR2: DFQATT and SNEGSKA (reference sequence). CDR3 DNA (partial): TGCAGTGCTAGAGATCGAAGGGGACTAGCGGGAGGGCCCCTGGAGACC. It specifies CSARDRRGLAGGPLET. The full CDR3 is CSARDRRGLAGGPLETQYF.

Of note for this clone: The CDR3 extends 3 residues past the end of the read, so its final part is completed from the germline J gene. This sequence joins TRBV20-1 and TRBJ2-1; 12 nucleotides align to TRBD2. CDR1 is DFQATT and CDR2 is SNEGSKA in the germline V gene (reference sequence). The J segment lost 8 bases and the V segment lost 6 bases, leaving 11 bases of the junction unmatched. This CDR3 contains 15 residues. Here the CDR3 reads CSALPLAGGPDEQFF. The CDR3 DNA, read in part, is TGCAGTGCCCTACCCCTAGCGGGAGGGCCGGATGAG.